This T cell receptor beta chain was observed in a study of lymphopenia after photon versus proton radiotherapy (dated by TCRdb to between 2019 and 2020). The study in broad terms: In patients with gastrointestinal tumors who developed high-grade lymphopenia, the study compared the immunological effects of photon radiation therapy with those of proton radiation therapy. The roughly 18 patients in the cohort had gastrointestinal tumors, were treated with either photon or proton therapy, and subsequently developed lymphopenia. The goal of the study was to describe how the two radiation modalities differ in their effects on the immune system.

The receptor library was made with the immunoSEQ multiplex PCR assay. Deep sequencing of rearranged TCR beta loci, alongside multiparametric flow cytometry, was used to profile T cell repertoires. TCRdb's version of the immuneACCESS table is confined to in-frame rearrangements and falls short of the full clone set. An unresolved V gene accounts for under half of the shortfall where checked; the remainder is of unknown origin. The sample data list about 53,000 clones, and around 83% of these were observed just once. 25% to 35% of the sample lies in the top ten. Broad study findings and their caveats: After the lymphocyte count nadir, oligoclonal expansion, especially of CD8+ Temra cells, was observed in photon-treated repertoires, and the drop in diversity was driven by this expansion. During treatment, patients who received proton therapy stayed relatively stable, whereas patients who received photon therapy lost naive T cells and TCR diversity and gained effector/memory populations. The authors looked at the survival association only in patients who died, and they framed better survival with proton therapy as a possibility rather than a demonstrated result. Among patients across the cohort who died, overall survival time showed an inverse correlation with a larger post-nadir drop in TCR diversity.

The CDR3 sequence holds 14 residues, the cysteine and phenylalanine included. Only CDR3 DNA remains: 42 bases, in frame from the first base. Reading the germline V gene gives CDR1 SGHTA and CDR2 FQGNSA. V is clipped by 0 bases and J by 4 bases, and the sequence between their germline boundaries is 7 bases long. In its sample, this clone was seen a few times. This receptor's antigen is unknown. Base qualities were left out, and no much larger clone turns up one base away. This TCR was sampled from a man aged 50-59 years with gastric cancer. Sequencing was performed on peripheral blood, taken from a patient treated with photon-based radiotherapy. The rearrangement combines TRBV7-2 with TRBJ2-1; no D gene call is confident. The DNA is TGTGCCAGCAGCTTAGCTCCAGTGTACAATGAGCAGTTCTTC. This translates into CASSLAPVYNEQFF. This CDR3, with the reference TRBV7-2 and TRBJ2-1 proteins standing in past its ends, gives the full variable domain GAGVSQSPSNKVTEKGKDVELRCDPISGHTALYWYRQSLGQGLEFLIYFQGNSAPDKSGLPSDRFSAERTGGSVSTLTIQRTQQEDSAVYLCASSLAPVYNEQFFGPGTRLTVL.